What follows is one TCR beta chain and its context. Its antigen is undetermined. Sampling times: baseline, cycle 4 day 1, cycle 7 day 1. Assay used: immunoSEQ multiplex PCR; TCRdb lists only in-frame clones, some missing. The sample has approximately 30,000 clones, over 80% seen once. The sample belongs to a study of OX40 agonist ivuxolimab in advanced cancers. Study as a whole: Ivuxolimab was administered intravenously to patients at 0.01 to 10 mg/kg every 2 weeks. The study reported partial responses in three patients: one hepatocellular carcinoma, two cutaneous melanoma.

V was shortened by 0 bases and J by 6 bases, with 12 bases between the two germline ends. CDR3 length: 14 residues. Germline V lookup: CDR1 LNHNV, CDR2 YYDKDF (reference sequence). Study outcomes and limitations: There were, on average, more expanded clones in CD8+ T cells than in CD4+.

Sample: CD4+ or CD8+ T cells sorted from blood, taken in a trial of the OX40 agonist ivuxolimab. The sequence came from an adult with an advanced solid tumor such as melanoma, head and neck, liver or kidney cancer. This chain uses TRBV15 with TRBJ2-7; D assignment may be TRBD1 or TRBD2 (5 bases each). The chain's CDR3 is CATSRDYPGTEQYF. In DNA form, the CDR3 reads TGTGCCACCAGCAGAGATTATCCAGGGACCGAGCAGTACTTC. Supplemented by reference TRBV15 and TRBJ2-7, the full variable domain reads DAMVIQNPRYQVTQFGKPVTLSCSQTLNHNVMYWYQQKSSQAPKLLFHYYDKDFNNEADTPDNFQSRRPNTSFCFLDIRSPGLGDTAMYLCATSRDYPGTEQYFGPGTRLTVT.